This T cell receptor (beta chain) was captured by sequencing in a study of cytomegalovirus exposure and HLA in healthy donors. Study-level points and caveats: Association of fewer than 20,000 TCR beta sequences with HLA alleles was found at 0.05 false discovery rate in a later analysis. It was only CMV serostatus that was available as immune exposure information.

In regard to this clone: Its antigen remains unknown.

Germline values: CDR1 MDHEN, CDR2 SYDVKM. V shed 6 bases and J 1 base; nucleotides not matched to a gene: 6. This CDR3 spans 15 amino acids. This PCR relied on a set of 60 Vbeta primers and 13 Jbeta primers. Measured with immunoSEQ multiplex PCR; TCRdb has only the in-frame clones, and not every one. The table lists 150,000 to 180,000 clones, 70% to 90% of them singletons. All the people who gave samples were healthy bone marrow donors. Despite likely unrecorded immune exposures, the donors were nominally healthy at the time of sampling. This sequence originates from a woman in her thirties or forties in good health and CMV-seropositive. The chain employs TRBV28 and TRBJ1-5; TRBD1 aligns across 7 bases. The sample comprised PBMCs. CDR3 region: CASRLRGLSNQPQHF. The CDR3 nucleotides are TGTGCCAGCAGACTCAGGGGGTTGAGCAATCAGCCCCAGCATTTT.